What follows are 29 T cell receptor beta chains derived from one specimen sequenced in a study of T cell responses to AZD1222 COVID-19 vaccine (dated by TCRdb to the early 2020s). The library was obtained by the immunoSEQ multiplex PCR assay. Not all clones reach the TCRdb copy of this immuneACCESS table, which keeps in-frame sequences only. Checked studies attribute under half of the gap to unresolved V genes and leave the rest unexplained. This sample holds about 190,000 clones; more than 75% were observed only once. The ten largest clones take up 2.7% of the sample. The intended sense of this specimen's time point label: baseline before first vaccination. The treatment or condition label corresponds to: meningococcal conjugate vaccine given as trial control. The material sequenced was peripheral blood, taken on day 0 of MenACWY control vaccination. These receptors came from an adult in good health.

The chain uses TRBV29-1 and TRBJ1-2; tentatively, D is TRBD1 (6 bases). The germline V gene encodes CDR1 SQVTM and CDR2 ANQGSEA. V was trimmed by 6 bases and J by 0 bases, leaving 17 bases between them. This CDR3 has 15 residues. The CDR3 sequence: CSVGSSGAANYGYTF. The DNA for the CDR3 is TGCAGCGTGGGATCTTCAGGGGCAGCTAACTATGGCTACACCTTC.

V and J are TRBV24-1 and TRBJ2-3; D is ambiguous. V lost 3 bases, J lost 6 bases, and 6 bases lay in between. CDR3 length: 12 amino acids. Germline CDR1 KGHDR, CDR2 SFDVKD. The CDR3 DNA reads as TGTGCCACCAGTGATATTGGGGATACGCAGTATTTT. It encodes CATSDIGDTQYF.

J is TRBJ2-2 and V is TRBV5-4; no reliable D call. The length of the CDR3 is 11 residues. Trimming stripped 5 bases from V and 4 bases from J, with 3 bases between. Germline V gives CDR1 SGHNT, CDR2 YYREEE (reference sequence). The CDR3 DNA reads TGTGCCAGCAGTACCACCGGGGAGCTGTTTTTT. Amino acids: CASSTTGELFF.

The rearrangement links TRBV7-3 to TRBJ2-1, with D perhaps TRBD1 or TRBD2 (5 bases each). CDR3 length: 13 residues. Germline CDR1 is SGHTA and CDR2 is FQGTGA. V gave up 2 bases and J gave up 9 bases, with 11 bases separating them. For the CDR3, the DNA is TGTGCCAGCAGCTTACGAGGGGTTACTGAGCAGTTCTTC. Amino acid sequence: CASSLRGVTEQFF.

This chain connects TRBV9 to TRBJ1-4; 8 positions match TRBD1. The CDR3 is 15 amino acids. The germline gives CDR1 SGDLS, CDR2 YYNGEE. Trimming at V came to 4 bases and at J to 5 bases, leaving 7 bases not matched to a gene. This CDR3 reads CASSPGQGRNEKLFF. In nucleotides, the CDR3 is TGTGCCAGCAGCCCCGGACAGGGTCGGAATGAAAAACTGTTTTTT.

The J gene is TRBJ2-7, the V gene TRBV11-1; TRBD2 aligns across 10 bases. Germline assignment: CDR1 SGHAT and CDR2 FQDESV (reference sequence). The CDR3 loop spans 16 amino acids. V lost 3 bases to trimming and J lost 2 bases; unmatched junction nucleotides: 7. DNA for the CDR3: TGTGCCAGCAGCTTGTCGACTAGCGGGCGTCCCTACGAGCAGTACTTC. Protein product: CASSLSTSGRPYEQYF.

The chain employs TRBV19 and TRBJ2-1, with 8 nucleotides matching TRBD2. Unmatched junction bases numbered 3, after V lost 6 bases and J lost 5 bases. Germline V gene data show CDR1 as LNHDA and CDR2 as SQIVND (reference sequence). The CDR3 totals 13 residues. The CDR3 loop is CASSSGRNNEQFF. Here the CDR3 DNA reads TGTGCCAGTAGCAGCGGGAGAAACAATGAGCAGTTCTTC.

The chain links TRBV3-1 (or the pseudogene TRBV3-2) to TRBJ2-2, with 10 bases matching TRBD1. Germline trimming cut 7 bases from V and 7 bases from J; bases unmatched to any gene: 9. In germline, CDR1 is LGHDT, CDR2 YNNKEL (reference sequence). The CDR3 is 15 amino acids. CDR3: CASTDRGRLGGELFF. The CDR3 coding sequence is TGTGCCAGCACAGACAGGGGGCGCCTTGGCGGGGAGCTGTTTTTT.

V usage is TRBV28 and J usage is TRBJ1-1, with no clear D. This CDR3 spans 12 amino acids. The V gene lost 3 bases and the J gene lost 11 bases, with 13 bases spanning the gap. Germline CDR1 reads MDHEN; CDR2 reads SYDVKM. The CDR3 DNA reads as TGTGCCAGCAGTTTCCCCCGCAATGGGGCTTTCTTT. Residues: CASSFPRNGAFF.

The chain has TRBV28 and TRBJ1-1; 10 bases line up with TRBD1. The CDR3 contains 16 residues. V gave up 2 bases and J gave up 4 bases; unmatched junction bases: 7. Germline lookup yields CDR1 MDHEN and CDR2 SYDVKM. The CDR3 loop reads CASSLPDRGLSTEAFF. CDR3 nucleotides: TGTGCCAGCAGTTTACCCGACAGGGGGCTGAGCACTGAAGCTTTCTTT.

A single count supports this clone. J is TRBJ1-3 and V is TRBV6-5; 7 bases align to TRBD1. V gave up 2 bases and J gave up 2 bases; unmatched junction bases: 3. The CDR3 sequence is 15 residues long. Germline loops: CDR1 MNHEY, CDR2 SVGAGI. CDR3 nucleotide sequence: TGTGCCAGCAGTTACCTACAGGGGACTGGAAACACCATATATTTT. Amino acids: CASSYLQGTGNTIYF.

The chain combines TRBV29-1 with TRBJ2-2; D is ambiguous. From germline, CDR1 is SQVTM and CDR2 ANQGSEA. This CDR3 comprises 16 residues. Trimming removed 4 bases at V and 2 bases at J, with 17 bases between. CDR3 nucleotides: TGCAGCGTTGGAGGATTACGTGGGTACAACACCGGGGAGCTGTTTTTT. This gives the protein CSVGGLRGYNTGELFF.

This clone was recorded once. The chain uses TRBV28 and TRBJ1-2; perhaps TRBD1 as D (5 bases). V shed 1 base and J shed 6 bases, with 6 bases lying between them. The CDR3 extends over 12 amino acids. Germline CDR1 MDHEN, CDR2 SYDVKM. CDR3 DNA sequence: TGTGCCAGCAGTTTATTGGGGGATGGCTACACCTTC. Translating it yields CASSLLGDGYTF.

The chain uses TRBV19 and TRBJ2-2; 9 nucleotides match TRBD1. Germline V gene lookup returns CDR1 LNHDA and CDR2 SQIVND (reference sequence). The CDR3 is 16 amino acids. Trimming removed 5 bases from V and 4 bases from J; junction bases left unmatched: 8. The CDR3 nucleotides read TGTGCCAGTAGTCGGGGACAGGGTGGGATCACCGGGGAGCTGTTTTTT. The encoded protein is CASSRGQGGITGELFF.

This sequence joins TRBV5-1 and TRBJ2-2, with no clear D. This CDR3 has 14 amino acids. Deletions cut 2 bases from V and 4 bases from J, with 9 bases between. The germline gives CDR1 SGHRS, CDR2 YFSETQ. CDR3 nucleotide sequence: TGCGCCAGCAGCTTAAACAGATTCACCGGGGAGCTGTTTTTT. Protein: CASSLNRFTGELFF.

The CDR3 region is CATSVASQETQYF. CDR3 nucleotide sequence: TGTGCCACCAGTGTAGCGTCACAAGAGACCCAGTACTTC. J is TRBJ2-5 and V is TRBV15; the D gene is possibly TRBD2 (5 bases). The germline V gene encodes CDR1 LNHNV and CDR2 YYDKDF (reference sequence). This CDR3 is built from 13 residues. V lost 6 bases and J 2 bases, leaving 10 bases between the germline ends. The full variable domain, completed using reference TRBV15 and TRBJ2-5, is DAMVIQNPRYQVTQFGKPVTLSCSQTLNHNVMYWYQQKSSQAPKLLFHYYDKDFNNEADTPDNFQSRRPNTSFCFLDIRSPGLGDTAMYLCATSVASQETQYFGPGTRLLVL.

The CDR3 here is CASSLLAGVKTAPYEQYF. CDR3 coding DNA: TGTGCCAGCTCACTACTAGCGGGAGTTAAAACGGCCCCCTACGAGCAGTACTTC. The genes are TRBV18 and TRBJ2-7; 11 positions agree with TRBD2. In germline, CDR1 is KGHSH, CDR2 LQKENI. V trimming: 4 bases; J trimming: 2 bases; junction bases outside the gene matches: 13. The CDR3 loop spans 18 amino acids.

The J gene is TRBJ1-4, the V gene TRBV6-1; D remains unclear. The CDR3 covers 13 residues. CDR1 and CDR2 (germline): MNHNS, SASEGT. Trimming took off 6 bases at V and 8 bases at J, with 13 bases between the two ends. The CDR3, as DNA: TGTGCCAGCAGGGATAATACGGGGGAAAAACTGTTTTTT. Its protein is CASRDNTGEKLFF.

The DNA for the CDR3 is TGTGCCAGCAGCCAAGATCCAGGTTCTGGCGAGCAGTACTTC. This translates into CASSQDPGSGEQYF. The chain uses TRBV4-2 and TRBJ2-7, with unresolved D. The length of the CDR3 is 14 residues. The V gene lost 0 bases and the J gene lost 6 bases, with 12 bases spanning the gap. Germline loops: CDR1 LGHNA, CDR2 YNFKEQ.

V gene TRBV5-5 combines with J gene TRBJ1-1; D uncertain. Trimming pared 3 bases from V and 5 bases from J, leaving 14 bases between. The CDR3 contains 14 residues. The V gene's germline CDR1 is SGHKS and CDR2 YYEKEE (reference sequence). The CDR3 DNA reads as TGTGCCAGCAGCTCCCCCCTTGGCGGAACTGAAGCTTTCTTT. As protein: CASSSPLGGTEAFF.

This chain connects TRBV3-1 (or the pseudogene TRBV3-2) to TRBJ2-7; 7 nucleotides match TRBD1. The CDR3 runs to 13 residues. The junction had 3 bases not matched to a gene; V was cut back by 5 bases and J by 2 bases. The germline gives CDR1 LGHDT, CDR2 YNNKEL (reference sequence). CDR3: CASSEGQTYEQYF. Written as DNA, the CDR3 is TGTGCCAGCAGCGAGGGACAGACCTACGAGCAGTACTTC.

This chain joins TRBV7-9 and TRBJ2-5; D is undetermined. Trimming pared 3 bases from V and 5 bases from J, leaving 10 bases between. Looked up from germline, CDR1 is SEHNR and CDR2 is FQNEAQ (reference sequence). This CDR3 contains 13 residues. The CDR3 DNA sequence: TGTGCCAGCAGCTTCAACGCCCGGGAGACCCAGTACTTC. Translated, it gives CASSFNARETQYF. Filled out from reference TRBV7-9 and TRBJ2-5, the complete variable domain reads DTGVSQNPRHKITKRGQNVTFRCDPISEHNRLYWYRQTLGQGPEFLTYFQNEAQLEKSRLLSDRFSAERPKGSFSTLEIQRTEQGDSAMYLCASSFNARETQYFGPGTRLLVL.

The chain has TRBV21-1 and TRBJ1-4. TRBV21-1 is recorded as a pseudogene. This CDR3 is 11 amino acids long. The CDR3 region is CASSQREKLFF. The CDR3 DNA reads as TGTGCCAGCAGCCAGCGGGAAAAACTGTTTTTT.

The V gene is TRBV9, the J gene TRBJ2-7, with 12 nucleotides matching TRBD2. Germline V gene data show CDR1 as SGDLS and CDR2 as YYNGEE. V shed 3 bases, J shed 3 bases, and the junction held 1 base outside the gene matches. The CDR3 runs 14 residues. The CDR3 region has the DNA TGTGCCAGCAGCGCGACTAGCGGGAGCTACGAGCAGTACTTC. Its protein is CASSATSGSYEQYF.

For the CDR3, the DNA is TGCGCCAGCAGCCAATATGAAGGTATGAACACTGAAGCTTTCTTT. Translating gives CASSQYEGMNTEAFF. The chain has TRBV4-3 and TRBJ1-1; unclear D gene. The germline V and J ends were trimmed by 2 bases and 0 bases, with 10 bases remaining between them. In germline, CDR1 is LGHNA, CDR2 YSLEER. This CDR3 is built from 15 residues.

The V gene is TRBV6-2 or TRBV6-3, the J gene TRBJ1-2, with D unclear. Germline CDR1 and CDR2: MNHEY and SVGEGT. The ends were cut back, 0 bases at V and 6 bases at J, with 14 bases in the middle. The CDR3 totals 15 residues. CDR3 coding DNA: TGTGCCAGCAGTTACTCTGATTTGCATGGGGATGGCTACACCTTC. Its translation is CASSYSDLHGDGYTF.

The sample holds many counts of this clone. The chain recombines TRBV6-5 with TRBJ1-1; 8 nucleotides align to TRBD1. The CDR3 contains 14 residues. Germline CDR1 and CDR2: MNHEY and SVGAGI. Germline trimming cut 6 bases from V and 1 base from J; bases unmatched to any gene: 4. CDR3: CASSLGQENTEAFF. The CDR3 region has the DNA TGTGCCAGCAGCCTGGGACAGGAGAACACTGAAGCTTTCTTT.

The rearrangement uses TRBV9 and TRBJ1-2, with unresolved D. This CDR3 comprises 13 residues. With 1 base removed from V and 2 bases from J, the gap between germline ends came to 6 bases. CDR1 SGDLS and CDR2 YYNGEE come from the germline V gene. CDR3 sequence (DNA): TGTGCCAGCAGCGTAACAGAAAACTATGGCTACACCTTC. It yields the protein CASSVTENYGYTF.

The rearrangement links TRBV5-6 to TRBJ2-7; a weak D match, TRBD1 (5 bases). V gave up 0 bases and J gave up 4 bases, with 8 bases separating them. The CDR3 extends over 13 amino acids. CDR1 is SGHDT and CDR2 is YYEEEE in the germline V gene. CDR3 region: CASSLADRYEQYF. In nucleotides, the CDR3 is TGTGCCAGCAGCTTGGCTGACAGATACGAGCAGTACTTC. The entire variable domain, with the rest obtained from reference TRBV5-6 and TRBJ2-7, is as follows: DAGVTQSPTHLIKTRGQQVTLRCSPKSGHDTVSWYQQALGQGPQFIFQYYEEEERQRGNFPDRFSGHQFPNYSSELNVNALLLGDSALYLCASSLADRYEQYFGPGTRLTVT.